Below, 15 T cell receptor beta chains from the same sample are listed, as sequenced in a study of naive and memory T cell subsets. Two oligonucleotides, mixed equimolar, formed the beta constant-region primer covering TRBC1 and TRBC2. Ligated cDNA was amplified by four rounds of PCR with nested alpha and beta constant-region primers and SP2. TCRdb re-called the UMI-ligation and nested PCR reads through MiXCR, storing one row per CDR3 protein. The table includes about 150,000 distinct CDR3 sequences, 22% detected once. Study findings and constraints: Especially in CD8 cells, naive repertoires contained a few larger clonotypes, possibly CD45RA-re-expressing memory cells.

The antigens for these receptors are not known. The sequenced material came from naive CD4+ T cells from blood. These TCRs come from a human donor in good health.

The V and J genes are TRBV11-2 and TRBJ2-5, with 9 bases aligning to TRBD1. Per germline, CDR1 SGHAT and CDR2 FQNNGV. The CDR3 spans 13 residues. V was pared by 5 bases and J by 4 bases, with 2 bases of the junction left unmatched. CDR3 amino acids: CASSDRGAETQYF. CDR3 bases: TGTGCCAGCAGCGACAGGGGGGCAGAGACCCAGTACTTC.

This clonotype has more than one count but fewer than ten. The CDR3 nucleotides read TGTGCCAGCAGCCCAAGCGGGAGGGCCTTCGAGCAGTACTTC. As protein: CASSPSGRAFEQYF. The chain joins TRBV7-3 to TRBJ2-7; 10 bases agree with TRBD2. V trimming: 5 bases; J trimming: 6 bases; junction bases outside the gene matches: 7. The length of the CDR3 is 14 residues. The germline gives CDR1 SGHTA, CDR2 FQGTGA. The complete variable domain, with remaining parts taken from reference TRBV7-3 and TRBJ2-7, reads GAGVSQTPSNKVTEKGKYVELRCDPISGHTALYWYRQSLGQGPEFLIYFQGTGAADDSGLPNDRFFAVRPEGSVSTLKIQRTERGDSAVYLCASSPSGRAFEQYFGPGTRLTVT.

The chain carries TRBV12-3 or TRBV12-4 and TRBJ1-1, with D possibly matching TRBD1 (6 bases). CDR3 length: 14 residues. The V end was cut by 2 bases, the J end by 5 bases, with 12 bases between. CDR3 sequence: CASSLTGQATEAFF. The CDR3 DNA is TGTGCCAGCAGTTTAACAGGGCAGGCGACTGAAGCTTTCTTT.

This clonotype was counted a few times. This sequence joins TRBV27 and TRBJ2-7, with D possibly TRBD2 on 6 matching bases. The germline V gene encodes CDR1 MNHEY and CDR2 SMNVEV (reference sequence). The CDR3 extends over 13 amino acids. Trimming cost V 10 bases and J 2 bases, with 15 bases left between them. CDR3 in DNA: TGTGCCACCGCCCTAGCGTTCCCCTACGAGCAGTACTTC. Translating it yields CATALAFPYEQYF.

The table lists this clonotype with a few counts. The chain combines TRBV9 with TRBJ2-1, with 13 bases that match TRBD2. The CDR3 length is 17 residues. CDR1 SGDLS and CDR2 YYNGEE come from the germline V gene. V lost 4 bases and J lost 2; bases outside the gene matches: 6. The CDR3 nucleotides read TGTGCCAGCAGCCCCGGGACTAGCGGGACAACCTACAATGAGCAGTTCTTC. Translated, it gives CASSPGTSGTTYNEQFF.

The chain links TRBV11-2 to TRBJ2-1, with 10 bases aligning to TRBD2. The CDR3 length is 17 residues. CDR1 is SGHAT, CDR2 FQNNGV, per germline. V lost 5 bases, J lost 7 bases, and 14 bases stayed unmatched. The CDR3 sequence: CASSPGLAVPPGNEQFF. CDR3 nucleotides: TGTGCCAGCAGCCCCGGACTAGCGGTCCCCCCTGGGAATGAGCAGTTCTTC.

At least ten counts were recorded for this clonotype. V usage is TRBV15 and J usage is TRBJ2-1, with D possibly being TRBD1 or TRBD2 (5 bases each). Looked up from germline, CDR1 is LNHNV and CDR2 is YYDKDF (reference sequence). This CDR3 is built from 14 residues. V gave up 6 bases and J gave up 4 bases, with 13 bases separating them. In DNA form, the CDR3 reads TGTGCCACCAGTCCGGGACGGATGTACAATGAGCAGTTCTTC. This gives the protein CATSPGRMYNEQFF.

The chain uses TRBV11-3 and TRBJ2-1; D gene uncertain. The CDR3 runs to 15 residues. Trimming stripped 7 bases from V and 3 bases from J, with 16 bases between. Germline-derived CDR1 and CDR2 are SGHNT and YENEEA. The CDR3 loop reads CASTSKGGNYNEQFF. CDR3 DNA: TGTGCCAGCACCTCGAAAGGCGGAAACTACAATGAGCAGTTCTTC.

This clonotype appeared many times. The chain couples TRBV7-9 to TRBJ1-2; TRBD1 aligns across 7 bases. The V gene end was trimmed by 4 bases and the J gene end by 2 bases; junction bases not matched to a gene: 4. The CDR3 runs to 14 residues. Per the germline V gene, CDR1 is SEHNR and CDR2 is FQNEAQ (reference sequence). CDR3 in amino acids: CASSYRDSNYGYTF. The CDR3 coding sequence is TGTGCCAGCAGCTACCGGGACAGCAACTATGGCTACACCTTC. Full variable domain (rest looked up from reference TRBV7-9 and TRBJ1-2): DTGVSQNPRHKITKRGQNVTFRCDPISEHNRLYWYRQTLGQGPEFLTYFQNEAQLEKSRLLSDRFSAERPKGSFSTLEIQRTEQGDSAMYLCASSYRDSNYGYTFGSGTRLTVV.

This clonotype was counted only a few times. The chain carries TRBV6-5 and TRBJ2-2; 9 nucleotides line up with TRBD1. Germline V gene sequence: CDR1 MNHEY, CDR2 SVGAGI. V lost 5 bases, J lost 4 bases, and 8 bases stayed unmatched. The CDR3 sequence is 16 residues long. DNA for the CDR3: TGTGCCAGCAGTGGCTGGACAGGGGTCGGCACCGGGGAGCTGTTTTTT. Translating gives CASSGWTGVGTGELFF.

This clonotype was seen many times. V gene TRBV20-1 combines with J gene TRBJ2-7, with TRBD2 matching 14 bases. Per the germline V gene, CDR1 is DFQATT and CDR2 is SNEGSKA (reference sequence). The ends lost 0 bases at V and 6 bases at J; junction bases unmatched: 1. The CDR3 totals 14 residues. This chain's CDR3 is CSARDGLAGGEQYF. The CDR3 coding sequence is TGCAGTGCTAGAGATGGACTAGCGGGAGGCGAGCAGTACTTC.

CDR3 in DNA: TGTGCCAGCAGTCTAATTGCGGGGGGCTGGGGCTACACCTTC. Translating it yields CASSLIAGGWGYTF. The gene calls are TRBV27 and TRBJ1-2; D possibly corresponds to TRBD1 (6 bases). Germline V gene data show CDR1 as MNHEY and CDR2 as SMNVEV (reference sequence). The length of the CDR3 is 14 residues. The V and J ends lost 5 bases and 8 bases respectively, with 18 bases between them.

This clonotype was picked up a small number of times. This chain uses TRBV3-1 with TRBJ1-1; perhaps TRBD1 as D (6 bases). V lost 5 bases and J 2 bases, leaving 9 bases between the germline ends. The germline V gene has CDR1 LGHDT and CDR2 YNNKEL (reference sequence). The CDR3 is 13 amino acids. CDR3 sequence reads: CASSTGSNTEAFF. CDR3 in DNA: TGTGCCAGCAGCACAGGGTCAAACACTGAAGCTTTCTTT.

This clonotype was counted a single time. A read error is possible here, since a much larger clone lies one base away. The chain uses TRBV6-6 and TRBJ1-1; possible D gene TRBD1, 6 bases. The CDR3 extends over 14 amino acids. CDR1 is MNHNY and CDR2 is SVGAGI in the germline V gene (reference sequence). The CDR3 reads CVSSPRGLNTEAFF. For the CDR3, the DNA is TGTGTCAGCAGCCCCAGGGGATTAAACACTGAAGCTTTCTTT.

The chain joins TRBV28 to TRBJ2-7; D perhaps matches TRBD2 (6 bases). The V gene's germline CDR1 is MDHEN and CDR2 SYDVKM. This CDR3 is built from 15 residues. V was trimmed by 1 base and J by 1 base, leaving 11 bases between them. The DNA of the CDR3 is TGTGCCAGCAGTTTATCCCGGGCGGGATCCTACGAGCAGTACTTC. This encodes CASSLSRAGSYEQYF. The variable domain in full, with the rest retrieved from reference TRBV28 and TRBJ2-7, is DVKVTQSSRYLVKRTGEKVFLECVQDMDHENMFWYRQDPGLGLRLIYFSYDVKMKEKGDIPEGYSVSREKKERFSLILESASTNQTSMYLCASSLSRAGSYEQYFGPGTRLTVT.